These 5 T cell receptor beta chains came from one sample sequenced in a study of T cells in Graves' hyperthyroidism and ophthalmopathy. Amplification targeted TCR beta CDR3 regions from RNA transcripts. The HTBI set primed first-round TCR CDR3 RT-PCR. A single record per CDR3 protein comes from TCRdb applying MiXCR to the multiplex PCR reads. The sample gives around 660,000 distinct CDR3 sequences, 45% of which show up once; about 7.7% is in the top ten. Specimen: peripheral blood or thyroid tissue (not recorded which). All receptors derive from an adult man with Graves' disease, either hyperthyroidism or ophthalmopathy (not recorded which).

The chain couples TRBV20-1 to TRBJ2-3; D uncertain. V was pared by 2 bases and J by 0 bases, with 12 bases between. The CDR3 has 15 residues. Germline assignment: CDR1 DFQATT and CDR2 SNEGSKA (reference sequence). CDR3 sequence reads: CSARRGSPSTDTQYF. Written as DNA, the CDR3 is TGCAGTGCTAGACGCGGCTCGCCTAGCACAGATACGCAGTATTTT.

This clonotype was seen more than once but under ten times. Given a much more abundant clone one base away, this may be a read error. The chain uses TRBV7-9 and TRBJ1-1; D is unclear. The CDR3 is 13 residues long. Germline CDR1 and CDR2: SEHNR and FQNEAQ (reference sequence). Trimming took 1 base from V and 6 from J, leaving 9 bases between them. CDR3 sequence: CASSLGAHAEAFF. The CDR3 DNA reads TGTGCCAGCAGCTTAGGGGCGCACGCTGAAGCTTTCTTT. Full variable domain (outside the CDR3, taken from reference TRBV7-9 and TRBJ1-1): DTGVSQNPRHKITKRGQNVTFRCDPISEHNRLYWYRQTLGQGPEFLTYFQNEAQLEKSRLLSDRFSAERPKGSFSTLEIQRTEQGDSAMYLCASSLGAHAEAFFGQGTRLTVV.

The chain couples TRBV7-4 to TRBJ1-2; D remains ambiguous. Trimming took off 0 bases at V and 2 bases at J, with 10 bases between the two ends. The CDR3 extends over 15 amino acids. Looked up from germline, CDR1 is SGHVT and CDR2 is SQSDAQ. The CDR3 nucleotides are TGTGCCAGCAGCTTAGCGCCAGGCCCCAACTATGGCTACACCTTC. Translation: CASSLAPGPNYGYTF.

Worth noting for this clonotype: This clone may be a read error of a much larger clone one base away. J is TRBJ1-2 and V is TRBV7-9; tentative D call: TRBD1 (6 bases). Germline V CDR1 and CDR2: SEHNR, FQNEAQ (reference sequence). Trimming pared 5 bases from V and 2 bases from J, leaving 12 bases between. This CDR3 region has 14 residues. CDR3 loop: CASSAGQFNYGYTF. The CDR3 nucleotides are TGTGCCAGCAGCGCCGGACAGTTCAACTATGGCTACACCTTC.

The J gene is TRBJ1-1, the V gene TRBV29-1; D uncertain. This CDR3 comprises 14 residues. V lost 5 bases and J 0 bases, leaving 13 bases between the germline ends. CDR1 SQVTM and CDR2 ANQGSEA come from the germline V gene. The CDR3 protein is CSVTKAAMNTEAFF. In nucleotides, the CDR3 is TGCAGCGTTACCAAGGCGGCGATGAACACTGAAGCTTTCTTT.